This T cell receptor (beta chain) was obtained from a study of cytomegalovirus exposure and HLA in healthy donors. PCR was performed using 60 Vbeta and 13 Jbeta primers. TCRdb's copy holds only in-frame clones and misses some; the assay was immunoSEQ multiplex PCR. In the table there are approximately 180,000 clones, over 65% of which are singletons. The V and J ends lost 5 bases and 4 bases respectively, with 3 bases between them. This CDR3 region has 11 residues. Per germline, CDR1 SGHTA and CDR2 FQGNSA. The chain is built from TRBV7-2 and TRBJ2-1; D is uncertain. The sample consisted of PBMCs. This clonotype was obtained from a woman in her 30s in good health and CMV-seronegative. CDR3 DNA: TGTGCCAGCAGCCCGTACAATGAGCAGTTCTTC. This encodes CASSPYNEQFF.